The rows below give T cell receptor beta chains drawn from one sample of a study of blood T cell repertoires in COVID-19. Assay used: immunoSEQ multiplex PCR; TCRdb lists only in-frame clones, some missing. The table lists almost 250,000 clones, about 89% of them singletons, with under 2% in the top ten. Sequenced: peripheral blood. All receptors come from a woman in her sixties or seventies who had recovered from COVID-19. CDR3s include the opening cysteine and the closing phenylalanine or tryptophan. The order of the fields is D gene, V gene, clone size, J gene, CDR3 protein, CDR3 DNA. A D gene is named only where the DNA matches it firmly. The size field is filled for only some rows; it gives once, few, many or a size class.

>-|TRBV11-2|-|TRBJ1-6
CASSRLGGAKSPLHF
TGTGCCAGCAGCCGACTGGGAGGGGCGAAATCACCCCTCCACTTT
>TRBD2|TRBV27|-|TRBJ2-2
CASSLSQIAPRKRGGRTGELFF
TGTGCCAGCAGTTTATCTCAAATAGCTCCCCGAAAACGGGGGGGCCGAACCGGGGAGCTGTTTTTT
>TRBD1|TRBV4-3|-|TRBJ2-7
CASSPLDRAGYEQYF
TGCGCCAGCAGCCCTTTGGACAGGGCAGGCTACGAGCAGTACTTC
>-|TRBV6-6|-|TRBJ1-1
CASSYKLSNTEAFF
TGTGCCAGCAGTTACAAACTCTCGAACACTGAAGCTTTCTTT
>-|TRBV29-1|once|TRBJ1-2
CSVEFQGKGYTF
TGCAGCGTTGAATTCCAGGGGAAAGGCTACACCTTC
>-|TRBV6-5|once|TRBJ1-2
CASSLRGANYGYTF
TGTGCCAGCAGTCTGCGGGGGGCTAACTATGGCTACACCTTC
>-|TRBV6-6|-|TRBJ1-5
CASTATGSQPQHF
TGTGCCAGCACCGCTACAGGGTCGCAGCCCCAGCATTTT
>TRBD2|TRBV9|-|TRBJ2-3
CASSLPSGGAADTQYF
TGTGCCAGCAGCCTGCCTAGCGGGGGGGCAGCAGATACGCAGTATTTT
>-|TRBV12-3/TRBV12-4|-|TRBJ2-1
CASSLMNEQFF
TGTGCCAGCAGCCTAATGAATGAGCAGTTCTTC
>-|TRBV6-5|once|TRBJ1-2
CASRSGLVLYGYTF
TGTGCCAGCAGGTCGGGTCTCGTCCTATATGGCTACACCTTC
>-|TRBV5-6|-|TRBJ2-1
CASSLVGLDSGNEQFF
TGTGCCAGCAGCTTGGTGGGACTGGATTCGGGCAATGAGCAGTTCTTC
>-|TRBV7-2|-|TRBJ2-1
CASSRDREAYNEQFF
TGTGCCAGCAGCAGAGACAGGGAGGCCTACAATGAGCAGTTCTTC
>TRBD1|TRBV28|-|TRBJ2-3
CASSFRQGPDTQYF
TGTGCCAGCAGTTTCCGACAGGGTCCAGATACGCAGTATTTT
>-|TRBV5-4|-|TRBJ2-1
CASSSGGWTVKGGKFF
TGTGCCAGCAGCTCGGGGGGCTGGACCGTAAAAGGGGGGAAGTTCTTC
>TRBD2|TRBV5-4|few|TRBJ2-7
CASSMTSGRAYEQYF
TGTGCCAGCAGTATGACTAGCGGGCGAGCCTACGAGCAGTACTTC
>TRBD1|TRBV9|-|TRBJ1-3
CASSTGGLSGNTIYF
TGTGCCAGCAGCACAGGGGGGCTCTCTGGAAACACCATATATTTT
>TRBD1|TRBV27|-|TRBJ1-1
CASRISGQGWGRTEAFF
TGTGCCAGCAGAATATCAGGACAGGGCTGGGGTAGAACTGAAGCTTTCTTT
>-|TRBV5-1|-|TRBJ2-7
CASSLDGFGGEQYF
TGCGCCAGCAGCTTGGATGGCTTTGGGGGGGAGCAGTACTTC
>-|TRBV11-2|many|TRBJ1-1
CASARGGSTEAFF
TGTGCCAGCGCGAGGGGAGGGAGCACTGAAGCTTTCTTT
>-|TRBV28|-|TRBJ1-4
CASHQNEKLFF
TGTGCCAGCCACCAGAATGAAAAACTGTTTTTT
>TRBD2|TRBV3-1/TRBV3-2|-|TRBJ2-1
CASSQAGGPTEQFF
TGTGCCAGCAGCCAAGCGGGGGGGCCCACTGAGCAGTTCTTC
>-|TRBV4-1|-|TRBJ1-2
CASSQDRAGEGVNYGYTF
TGCGCCAGCAGCCAAGATCGGGCAGGGGAGGGAGTTAACTATGGCTACACCTTC
>-|TRBV5-4|-|TRBJ1-3
CASSLAGGRGNTIYF
TGTGCCAGCAGCTTGGCCGGGGGGCGAGGAAACACCATATATTTT
>-|TRBV5-5|-|TRBJ1-1
CASSSQGLGAFF
TGTGCCAGCAGCTCCCAGGGGCTGGGGGCTTTCTTT
>TRBD2|TRBV12-5|-|TRBJ2-1
CASGLRGNEQFF
TGTGCTAGTGGATTGCGGGGGAATGAGCAGTTCTTC
>-|TRBV7-2|-|TRBJ1-6
CASSLMGAVNNSPLHF
TGTGCCAGCAGCTTAATGGGGGCGGTGAATAATTCACCCCTCCACTTT
>TRBD1|TRBV4-2|-|TRBJ1-2
CASSQITGGLSYGYTF
TGTGCCAGCAGCCAAATCACAGGGGGCCTAAGCTATGGCTACACCTTC
>-|TRBV5-8|-|TRBJ2-7
CASSLVLGVEQYF
TGTGCCAGCAGCTTGGTTTTAGGGGTCGAGCAGTACTTC
>TRBD2|TRBV7-3|-|TRBJ2-5
CASSSSGGRETQYF
TGTGCCAGCAGCTCTAGCGGGGGTAGAGAGACCCAGTACTTC
>-|TRBV4-3|-|TRBJ1-1
CASSRWAGANTEAFF
TGCGCCAGCAGCCGGTGGGCGGGGGCTAACACTGAAGCTTTCTTT
>TRBD2|TRBV4-3|few|TRBJ2-7
CASSQIRLAGESYEQYF
TGCGCCAGCAGCCAAATACGACTAGCGGGGGAGTCCTACGAGCAGTACTTC
>-|TRBV13|-|TRBJ1-6
CASSPRGETGYNSPLHF
TGTGCCAGCAGCCCACGAGGGGAGACAGGATATAATTCACCCCTCCACTTT
>-|TRBV11-3|-|TRBJ2-2
CASSSRAGLNTGELFF
TGTGCCAGCAGCTCCCGGGCAGGACTGAACACCGGGGAGCTGTTTTTT
>TRBD2|TRBV20-1|-|TRBJ2-3
CSASPSGGEDTQYF
TGCAGTGCTAGTCCTAGCGGGGGTGAAGATACGCAGTATTTT
>-|TRBV11-2|-|TRBJ1-2
CASSSYGGFYGYTF
TGTGCCAGCAGCTCCTACGGGGGATTCTATGGCTACACCTTC
>TRBD1|TRBV24-1|-|TRBJ2-3
CATSDPRTGRPDTQYF
TGTGCCACCAGTGATCCGCGGACAGGGCGTCCAGATACGCAGTATTTT
>-|TRBV6-1|-|TRBJ2-7
CASSEEEGTEQYF
TGTGCCAGCAGTGAAGAGGAGGGAACCGAGCAGTACTTC
>-|TRBV6-5|-|TRBJ1-1
CASMWHQNTEAFF
TGTGCCAGCATGTGGCACCAGAACACTGAAGCTTTCTTT
>TRBD1|TRBV5-4|-|TRBJ1-2
CASSLTQGADGYTF
TGTGCCAGCAGCTTGACACAGGGGGCTGATGGCTACACCTTC
>-|TRBV5-4|-|TRBJ2-7
CASSSGYEQYF
TGTGCCAGCAGCTCCGGTTACGAGCAGTACTTC
>-|TRBV5-1|-|TRBJ2-7
CASSLLLGYEQYF
TGCGCCAGCAGCTTGTTACTAGGGTACGAGCAGTACTTC
>-|TRBV6-5|-|TRBJ1-2
CASSYGRGVGYTF
TGTGCCAGCAGTTACGGGAGGGGGGTTGGCTACACCTTC
>TRBD1|TRBV5-4|-|TRBJ2-5
CASSLGGTGYLETQYF
TGTGCCAGCAGCTTGGGTGGGACAGGGTATTTAGAGACCCAGTACTTC
>-|TRBV10-3|-|TRBJ1-1
CAIIDRLNTEAFF
TGTGCCATCATTGACAGATTGAACACTGAAGCTTTCTTT
>-|TRBV5-1|-|TRBJ2-3
CASSLAQGGTDTQYF
TGCGCCAGCAGCTTGGCCCAGGGAGGAACAGATACGCAGTATTTT